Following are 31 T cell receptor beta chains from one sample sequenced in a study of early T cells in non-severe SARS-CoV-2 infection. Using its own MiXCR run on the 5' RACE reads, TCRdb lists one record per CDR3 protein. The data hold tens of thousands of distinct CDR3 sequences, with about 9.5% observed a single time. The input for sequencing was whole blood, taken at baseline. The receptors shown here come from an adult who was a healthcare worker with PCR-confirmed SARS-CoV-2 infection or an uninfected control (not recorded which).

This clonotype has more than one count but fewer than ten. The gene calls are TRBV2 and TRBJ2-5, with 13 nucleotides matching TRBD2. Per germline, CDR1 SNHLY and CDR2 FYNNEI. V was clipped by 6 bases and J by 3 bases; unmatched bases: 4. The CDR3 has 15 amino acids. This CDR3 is CASSGLAGAEETQYF. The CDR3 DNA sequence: TGTGCCAGCAGCGGACTAGCGGGGGCAGAAGAGACCCAGTACTTC.

The CDR3 DNA is TGTGCCAGCAGTGGGACAGGGGATCCCGAGCAGTACTTC. Translating gives CASSGTGDPEQYF. V and J are TRBV2 and TRBJ2-7, with 9 positions matching TRBD1. Germline V gives CDR1 SNHLY, CDR2 FYNNEI. The J segment lost 6 bases and the V segment lost 4 bases, leaving 4 bases of the junction unmatched. The CDR3 spans 13 residues.

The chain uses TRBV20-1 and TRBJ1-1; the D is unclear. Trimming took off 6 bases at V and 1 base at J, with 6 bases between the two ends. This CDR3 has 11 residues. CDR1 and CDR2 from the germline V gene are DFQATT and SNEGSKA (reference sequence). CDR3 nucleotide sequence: TGCAGTGCCAGACAGAACACTGAAGCTTTCTTT. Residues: CSARQNTEAFF.

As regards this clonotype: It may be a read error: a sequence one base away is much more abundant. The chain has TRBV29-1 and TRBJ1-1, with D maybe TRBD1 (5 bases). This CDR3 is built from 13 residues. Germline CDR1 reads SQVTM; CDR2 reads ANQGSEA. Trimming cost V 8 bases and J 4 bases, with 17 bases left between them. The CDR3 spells CSPTKQAGTEAFF. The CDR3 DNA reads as TGCAGCCCTACTAAACAGGCGGGCACTGAAGCTTTCTTT. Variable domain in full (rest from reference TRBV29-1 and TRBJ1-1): SAVISQKPSRDICQRGTSLTIQCQVDSQVTMMFWYRQQPGQSLTLIATANQGSEATYESGFVIDKFPISRPNLTFSTLTVSNMSPEDSSIYLCSPTKQAGTEAFFGQGTRLTVV.

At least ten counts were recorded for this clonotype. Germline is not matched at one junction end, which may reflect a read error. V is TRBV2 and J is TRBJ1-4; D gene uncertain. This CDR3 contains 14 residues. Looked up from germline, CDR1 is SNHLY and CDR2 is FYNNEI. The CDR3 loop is CASREGRINEKLFF. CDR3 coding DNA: TGTGCCAGCAGGGAAGGTCGAATTAATGAAAAACTGTTTTTT.

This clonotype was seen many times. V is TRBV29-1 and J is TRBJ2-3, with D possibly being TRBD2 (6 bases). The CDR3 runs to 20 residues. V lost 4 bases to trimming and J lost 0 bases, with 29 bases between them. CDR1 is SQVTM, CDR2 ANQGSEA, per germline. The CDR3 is CSVGALAGPAGITSTDTQYF. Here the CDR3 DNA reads TGCAGCGTTGGGGCCCTGGCCGGTCCAGCGGGCATTACTAGCACAGATACGCAGTATTTT.

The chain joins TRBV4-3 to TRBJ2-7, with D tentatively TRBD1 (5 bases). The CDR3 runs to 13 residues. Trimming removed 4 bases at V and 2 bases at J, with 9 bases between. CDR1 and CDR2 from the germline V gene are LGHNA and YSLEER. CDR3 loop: CASSLSTAYEQYF. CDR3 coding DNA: TGCGCCAGCAGCCTTTCGACAGCCTACGAGCAGTACTTC.

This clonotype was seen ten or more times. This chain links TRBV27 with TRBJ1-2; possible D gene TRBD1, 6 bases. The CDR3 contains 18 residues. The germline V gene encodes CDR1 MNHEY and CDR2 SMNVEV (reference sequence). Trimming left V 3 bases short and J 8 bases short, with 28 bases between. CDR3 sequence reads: CASSFAKGHPSGRGGYTF. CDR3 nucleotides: TGTGCCAGCAGTTTCGCTAAGGGACACCCCTCTGGTCGTGGGGGCTACACCTTC.

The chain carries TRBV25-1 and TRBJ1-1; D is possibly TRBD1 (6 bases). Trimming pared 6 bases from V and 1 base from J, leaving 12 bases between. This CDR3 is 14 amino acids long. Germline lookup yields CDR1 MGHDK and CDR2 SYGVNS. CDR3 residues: CASRSDSSNTEAFF. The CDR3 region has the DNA TGTGCCAGCAGGTCGGACAGTTCGAACACTGAAGCTTTCTTT.

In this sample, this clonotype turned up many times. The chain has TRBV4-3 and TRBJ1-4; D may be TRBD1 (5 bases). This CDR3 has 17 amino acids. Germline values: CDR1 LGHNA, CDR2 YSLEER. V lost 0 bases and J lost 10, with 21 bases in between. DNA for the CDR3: TGCGCCAGCAGCCAAGAGTATCCCGGGGCAGGGTATGGAAAACTGTTTTTT. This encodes CASSQEYPGAGYGKLFF.

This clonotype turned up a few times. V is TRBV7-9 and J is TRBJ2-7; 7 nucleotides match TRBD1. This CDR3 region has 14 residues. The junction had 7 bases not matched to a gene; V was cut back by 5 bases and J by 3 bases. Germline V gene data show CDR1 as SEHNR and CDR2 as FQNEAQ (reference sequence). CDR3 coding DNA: TGTGCCAGCAGCGCGACAGGGACGGTCTACGAGCAGTACTTC. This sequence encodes CASSATGTVYEQYF.

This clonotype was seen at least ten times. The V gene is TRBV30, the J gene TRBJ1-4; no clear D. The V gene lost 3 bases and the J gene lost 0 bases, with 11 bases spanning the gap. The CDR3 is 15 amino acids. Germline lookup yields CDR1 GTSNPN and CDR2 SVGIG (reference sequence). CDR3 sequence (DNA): TGTGCCTGGAGCCGACTCCGGGCAACTAATGAAAAACTGTTTTTT. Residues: CAWSRLRATNEKLFF.

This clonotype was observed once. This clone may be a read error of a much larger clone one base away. The CDR3 region has the DNA TGTGCCAGCAGCTTTGGGACCGGCACGAACTATGGCTACACCTTC. This codes for CASSFGTGTNYGYTF. The chain employs TRBV5-6 and TRBJ1-2, with D possibly being TRBD1 (5 bases). Trimming cost V 2 bases and J 2 bases, with 13 bases left between them. There are 15 residues in the CDR3. Germline V lookup: CDR1 SGHDT, CDR2 YYEEEE.

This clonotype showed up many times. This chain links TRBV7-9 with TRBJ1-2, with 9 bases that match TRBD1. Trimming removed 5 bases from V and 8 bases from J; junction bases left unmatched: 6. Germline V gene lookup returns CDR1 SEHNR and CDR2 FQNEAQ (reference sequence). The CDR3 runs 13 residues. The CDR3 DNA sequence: TGTGCCAGCAGCGGGACAGGGCGCGGGGGCTACACCTTC. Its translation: CASSGTGRGGYTF.

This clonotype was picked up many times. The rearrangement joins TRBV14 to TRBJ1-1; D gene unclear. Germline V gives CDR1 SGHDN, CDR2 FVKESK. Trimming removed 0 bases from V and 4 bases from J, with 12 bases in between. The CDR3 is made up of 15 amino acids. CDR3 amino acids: CASSQDSRMGTEAFF. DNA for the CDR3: TGTGCCAGCAGCCAAGACTCCAGGATGGGCACTGAAGCTTTCTTT.

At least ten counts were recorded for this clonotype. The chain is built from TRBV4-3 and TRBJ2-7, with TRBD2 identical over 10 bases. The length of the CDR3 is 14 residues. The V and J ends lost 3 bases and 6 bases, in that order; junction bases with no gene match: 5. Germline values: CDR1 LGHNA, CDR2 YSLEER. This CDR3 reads CASSQRTSGSEQYF. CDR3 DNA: TGCGCCAGCAGCCAGAGGACTAGCGGTTCCGAGCAGTACTTC.

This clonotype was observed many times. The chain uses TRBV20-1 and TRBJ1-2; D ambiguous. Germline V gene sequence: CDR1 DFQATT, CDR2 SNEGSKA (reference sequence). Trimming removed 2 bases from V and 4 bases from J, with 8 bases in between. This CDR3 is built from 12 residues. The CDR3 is CSARPGFYGYTF. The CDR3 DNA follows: TGCAGTGCTAGACCGGGATTCTATGGCTACACCTTC.

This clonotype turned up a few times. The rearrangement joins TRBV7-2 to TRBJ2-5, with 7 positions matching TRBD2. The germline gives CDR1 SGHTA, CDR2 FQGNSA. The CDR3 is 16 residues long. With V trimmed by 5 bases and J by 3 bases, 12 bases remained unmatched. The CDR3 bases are TGTGCCAGCAGCCTGGGGACTACTCCGCCGGAAGAGACCCAGTACTTC. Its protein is CASSLGTTPPEETQYF.

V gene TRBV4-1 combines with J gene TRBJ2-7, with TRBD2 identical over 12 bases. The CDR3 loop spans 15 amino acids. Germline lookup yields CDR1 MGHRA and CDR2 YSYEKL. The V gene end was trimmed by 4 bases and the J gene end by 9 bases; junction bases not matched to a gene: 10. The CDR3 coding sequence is TGCGCCAGCAGCCCGACTAGCGGGGGCCTTAGGTGGCAGTACTTC. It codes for CASSPTSGGLRWQYF.

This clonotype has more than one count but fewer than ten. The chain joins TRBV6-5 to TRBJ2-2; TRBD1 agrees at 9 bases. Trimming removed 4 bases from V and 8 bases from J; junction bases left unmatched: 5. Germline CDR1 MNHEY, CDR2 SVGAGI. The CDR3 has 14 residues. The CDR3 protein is CASSWDREQGELFF. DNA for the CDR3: TGTGCCAGCAGTTGGGACAGGGAACAGGGGGAGCTGTTTTTT.

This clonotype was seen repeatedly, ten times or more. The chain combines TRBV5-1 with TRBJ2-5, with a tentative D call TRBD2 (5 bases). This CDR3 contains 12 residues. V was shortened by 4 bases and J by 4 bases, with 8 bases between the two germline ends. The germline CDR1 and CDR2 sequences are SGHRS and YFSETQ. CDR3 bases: TGCGCCAGCAGCCCCGAGGGAGAGACCCAGTACTTC. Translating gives CASSPEGETQYF. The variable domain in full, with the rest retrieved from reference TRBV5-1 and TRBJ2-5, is KAGVTQTPRYLIKTRGQQVTLSCSPISGHRSVSWYQQTPGQGLQFLFEYFSETQRNKGNFPGRFSGRQFSNSRSEMNVSTLELGDSALYLCASSPEGETQYFGPGTRLLVL.

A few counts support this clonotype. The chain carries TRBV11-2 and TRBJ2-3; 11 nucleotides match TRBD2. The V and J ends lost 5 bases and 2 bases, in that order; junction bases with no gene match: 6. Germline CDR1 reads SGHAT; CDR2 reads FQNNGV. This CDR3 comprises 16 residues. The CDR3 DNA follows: TGTGCCAGCAGCAGTGGGACTAGCGGTCACACAGATACGCAGTATTTT. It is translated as CASSSGTSGHTDTQYF. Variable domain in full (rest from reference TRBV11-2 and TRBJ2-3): EAGVAQSPRYKIIEKRQSVAFWCNPISGHATLYWYQQILGQGPKLLIQFQNNGVVDDSQLPKDRFSAERLKGVDSTLKIQPAKLEDSAVYLCASSSGTSGHTDTQYFGPGTRLTVL.

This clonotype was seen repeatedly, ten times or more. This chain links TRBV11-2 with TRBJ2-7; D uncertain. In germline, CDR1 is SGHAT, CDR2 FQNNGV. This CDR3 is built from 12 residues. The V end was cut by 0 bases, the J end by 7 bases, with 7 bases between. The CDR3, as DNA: TGTGCCAGCAGCTTAGATGGCCAAGAGCAGTACTTC. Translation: CASSLDGQEQYF.

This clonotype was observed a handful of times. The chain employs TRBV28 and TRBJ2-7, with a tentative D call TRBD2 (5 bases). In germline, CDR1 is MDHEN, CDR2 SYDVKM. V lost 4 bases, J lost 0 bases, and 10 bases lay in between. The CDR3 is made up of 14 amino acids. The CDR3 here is CASSSTGSSYEQYF. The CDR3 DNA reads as TGTGCCAGCAGTTCGACGGGGAGCTCCTACGAGCAGTACTTC.

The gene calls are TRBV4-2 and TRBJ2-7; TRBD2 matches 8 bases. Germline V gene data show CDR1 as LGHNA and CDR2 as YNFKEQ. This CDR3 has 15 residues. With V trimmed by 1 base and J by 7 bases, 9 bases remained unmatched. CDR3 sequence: CASSQGASGGTEQYF. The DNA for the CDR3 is TGTGCCAGCAGCCAAGGGGCCAGCGGGGGCACGGAGCAGTACTTC.

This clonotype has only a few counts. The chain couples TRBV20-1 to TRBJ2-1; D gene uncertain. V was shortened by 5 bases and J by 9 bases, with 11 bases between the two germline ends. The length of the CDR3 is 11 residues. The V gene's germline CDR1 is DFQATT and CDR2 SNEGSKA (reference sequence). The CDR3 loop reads CSAGRRGEQFF. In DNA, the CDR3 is TGCAGTGCTGGCAGGCGCGGTGAGCAGTTCTTC.

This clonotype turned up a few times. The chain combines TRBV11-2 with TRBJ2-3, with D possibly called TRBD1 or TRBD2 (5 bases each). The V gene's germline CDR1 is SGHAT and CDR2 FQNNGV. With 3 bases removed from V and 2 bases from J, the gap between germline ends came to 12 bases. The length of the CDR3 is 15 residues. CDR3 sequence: CASSFRLGVTDTQYF. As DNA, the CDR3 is TGTGCCAGCAGCTTTCGTCTGGGGGTCACAGATACGCAGTATTTT.

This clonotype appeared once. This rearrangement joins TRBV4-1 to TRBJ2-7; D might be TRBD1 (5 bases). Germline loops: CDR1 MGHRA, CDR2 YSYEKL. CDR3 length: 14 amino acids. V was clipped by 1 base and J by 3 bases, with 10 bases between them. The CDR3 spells CASSQVAGIYEQYF. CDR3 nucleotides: TGCGCCAGCAGCCAAGTAGCAGGGATCTACGAGCAGTACTTC.

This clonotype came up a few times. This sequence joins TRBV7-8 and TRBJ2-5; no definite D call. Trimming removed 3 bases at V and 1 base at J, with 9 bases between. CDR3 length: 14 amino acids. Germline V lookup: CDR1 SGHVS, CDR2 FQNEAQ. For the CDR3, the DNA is TGTGCCAGCAGCTTCGGACGGCTCCAAGAGACCCAGTACTTC. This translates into CASSFGRLQETQYF.

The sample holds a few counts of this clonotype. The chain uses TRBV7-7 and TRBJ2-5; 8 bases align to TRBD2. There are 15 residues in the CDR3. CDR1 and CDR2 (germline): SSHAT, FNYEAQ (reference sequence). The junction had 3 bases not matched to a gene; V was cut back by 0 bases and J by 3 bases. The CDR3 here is CASSLALAGKETQYF. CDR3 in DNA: TGTGCCAGCAGCTTAGCTTTAGCGGGAAAAGAGACCCAGTACTTC. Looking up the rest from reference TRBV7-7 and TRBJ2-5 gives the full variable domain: GAGVSQSPRYKVTKRGQDVTLRCDPISSHATLYWYQQALGQGPEFLTYFNYEAQPDKSGLPSDRFSAERPEGSISTLTIQRTEQRDSAMYRCASSLALAGKETQYFGPGTRLLVL.

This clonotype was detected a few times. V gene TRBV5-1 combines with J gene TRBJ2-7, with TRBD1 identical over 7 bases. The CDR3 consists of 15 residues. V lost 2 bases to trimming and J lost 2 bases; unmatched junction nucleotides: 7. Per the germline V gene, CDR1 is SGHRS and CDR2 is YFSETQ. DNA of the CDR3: TGCGCCAGCAGCTTTGGCGACAGGGCCACCTACGAGCAGTACTTC. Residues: CASSFGDRATYEQYF.